This T cell receptor beta chain came from a study of blood T cells in healthy people across ages. A J-beta primer mix and a sample-barcoded 5' primer were used in a second PCR of about 6 to 12 cycles. Every sample gave at least 2.5 million paired-end reads containing CDR3. TCRdb reprocessed the 5' RACE reads with MiXCR, giving one entry per CDR3 protein. The table includes 1.5 million to 2 million distinct CDR3 sequences, around 50% detected once. Germline CDR1 is DFQATT and CDR2 is SNEGSKA (reference sequence). Trimming cost V 3 bases and J 9 bases, with 18 bases left between them. CDR3 length: 15 amino acids.

The receptor was derived from a woman in her thirties or forties in good health. The gene calls are TRBV20-1 and TRBJ1-6; TRBD1 might be the D (6 bases). The sequenced sample was blood. CDR3 loop: CSASQGPNFLSPLHF. The CDR3 nucleotides read TGCAGTGCTAGTCAGGGGCCAAATTTCCTTTCACCCCTCCACTTT.